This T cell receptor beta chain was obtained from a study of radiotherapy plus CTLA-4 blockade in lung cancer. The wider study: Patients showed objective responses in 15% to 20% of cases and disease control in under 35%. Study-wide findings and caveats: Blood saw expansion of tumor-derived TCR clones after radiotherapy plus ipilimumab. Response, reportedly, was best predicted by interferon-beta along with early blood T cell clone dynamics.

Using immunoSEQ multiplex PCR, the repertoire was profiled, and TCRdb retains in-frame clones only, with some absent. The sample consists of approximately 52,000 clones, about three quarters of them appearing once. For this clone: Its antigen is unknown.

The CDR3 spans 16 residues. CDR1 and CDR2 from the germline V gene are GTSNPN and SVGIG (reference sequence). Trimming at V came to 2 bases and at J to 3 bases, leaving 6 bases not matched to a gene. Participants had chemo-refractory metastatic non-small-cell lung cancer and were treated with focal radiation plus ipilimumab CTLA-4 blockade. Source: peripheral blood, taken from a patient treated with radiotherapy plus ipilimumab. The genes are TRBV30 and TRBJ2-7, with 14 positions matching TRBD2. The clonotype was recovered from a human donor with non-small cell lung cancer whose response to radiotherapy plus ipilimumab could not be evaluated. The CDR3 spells CAWSSPGLAGGYEQYF. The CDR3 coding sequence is TGTGCCTGGAGTTCCCCTGGACTAGCGGGGGGCTACGAGCAGTACTTC.